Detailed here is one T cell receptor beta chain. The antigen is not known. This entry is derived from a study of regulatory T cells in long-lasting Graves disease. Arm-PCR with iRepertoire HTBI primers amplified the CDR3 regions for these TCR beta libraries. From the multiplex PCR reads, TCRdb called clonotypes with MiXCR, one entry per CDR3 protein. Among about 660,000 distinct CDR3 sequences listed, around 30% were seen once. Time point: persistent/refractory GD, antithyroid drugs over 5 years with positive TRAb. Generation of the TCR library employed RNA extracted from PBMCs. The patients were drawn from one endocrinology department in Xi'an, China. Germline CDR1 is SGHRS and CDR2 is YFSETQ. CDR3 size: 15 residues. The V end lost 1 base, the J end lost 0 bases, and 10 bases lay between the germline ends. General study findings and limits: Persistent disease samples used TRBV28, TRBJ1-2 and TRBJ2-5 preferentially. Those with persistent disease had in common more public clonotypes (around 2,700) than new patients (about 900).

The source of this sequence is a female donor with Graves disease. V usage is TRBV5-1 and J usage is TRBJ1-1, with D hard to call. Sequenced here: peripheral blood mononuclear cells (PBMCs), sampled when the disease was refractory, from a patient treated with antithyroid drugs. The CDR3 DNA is TGCGCCAGCAGCTTGAGTACAGAGCTGAACACTGAAGCTTTCTTT. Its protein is CASSLSTELNTEAFF. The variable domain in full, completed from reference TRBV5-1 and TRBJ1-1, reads KAGVTQTPRYLIKTRGQQVTLSCSPISGHRSVSWYQQTPGQGLQFLFEYFSETQRNKGNFPGRFSGRQFSNSRSEMNVSTLELGDSALYLCASSLSTELNTEAFFGQGTRLTVV.